This is a list of T cell receptor beta chains from one sample in a study of shared clonotypes between healthy human individuals. Method: immunoSEQ multiplex PCR; TCRdb's copy keeps in-frame clones and lacks some. The top ten hold 0.39% of the sample, which has approximately 2.3 million clones, 85% to 95% seen once. Sequences were obtained from naive CD4+ T cells from PBMCs. These receptors originate from a man aged 18-30 years in good health. Some clones in this sample may be carry-over from other donors' samples. The CDR3 runs from the conserved cysteine through the conserved F or W. D genes are given only for firm matches. Clone size is stated in some rows and not others, as once, few, many or a class when expanded.

V	size	J	D	CDR3	DNA
TRBV27	NA	TRBJ2-7	NA	CASSPRGSSGEQYF	TGTGCCAGCAGCCCTCGGGGCAGTTCGGGCGAGCAGTACTTC
TRBV28	NA	TRBJ1-4	NA	CATGGTNEKLFF	TGTGCCACCGGGGGAACTAATGAAAAACTGTTTTTT
TRBV5-1	NA	TRBJ1-1	TRBD1	CASSLGRGRTEAFF	TGCGCCAGCAGCTTGGGCAGGGGGAGGACTGAAGCTTTCTTT
TRBV5-6	once	TRBJ2-6	NA	CASSFAGSGANVLTF	TGTGCCAGCAGCTTCGCAGGCTCTGGGGCCAACGTCCTGACTTTC
TRBV28	NA	TRBJ1-4	NA	CASSVLMGYEKLFF	TGTGCCAGCAGCGTCCTCATGGGGTATGAAAAACTGTTTTTT
TRBV29-1	NA	TRBJ2-4	NA	CSVEDWRGIQYF	TGCAGCGTTGAAGATTGGCGGGGCATTCAGTACTTC
TRBV19	NA	TRBJ1-2	NA	CASSLRGINYGYTF	TGTGCCAGTAGTCTGAGGGGCATCAACTATGGCTACACCTTC
TRBV27	NA	TRBJ2-6	TRBD2	CASSWRERSGANVLTF	TGTGCCAGCAGTTGGCGGGAGCGCTCTGGGGCCAACGTCCTGACTTTC
TRBV6-7	NA	TRBJ2-6	TRBD1	CASRSQDRKISGANVLTF	TGTGCCAGCAGGTCCCAGGACAGGAAAATCTCTGGGGCCAACGTCCTGACTTTC
TRBV28	NA	TRBJ2-7	NA	CASSFLGPQEGEQYF	TGTGCCAGCAGTTTCCTGGGACCCCAGGAGGGCGAGCAGTACTTC
TRBV15	NA	TRBJ2-2	TRBD2	CATSRGLRASGSRNTGELFF	TGTGCCACCAGCAGAGGCCTAAGGGCTAGCGGGAGTAGGAACACCGGGGAGCTGTTTTTT
TRBV27	once	TRBJ1-1	TRBD1	CASSSRQGWLNTEAFF	TGTGCCAGCAGTTCTCGACAGGGGTGGTTGAACACTGAAGCTTTCTTT
TRBV7-9	NA	TRBJ2-7	TRBD1	CASSLQQGAYEQYF	TGTGCCAGCAGCTTACAACAGGGGGCCTACGAGCAGTACTTC
TRBV4-2	NA	TRBJ2-7	NA	CASSQRLREGWYF	TGTGCCAGCAGCCAACGCCTTAGAGAGGGTTGGTACTTC
TRBV5-4	NA	TRBJ2-5	TRBD1	CASSQDRGQETQYF	TGTGCCAGCAGCCAGGACAGGGGGCAAGAGACCCAGTACTTC
TRBV6-1	NA	TRBJ1-3	NA	CASSERRGSGNTIYF	TGTGCCAGCAGTGAAAGACGGGGCTCTGGAAACACCATATATTTT
TRBV6-1	NA	TRBJ2-1	TRBD1	CASSERRTGGPSGEQFF	TGTGCCAGCAGTGAACGAAGGACAGGGGGCCCCAGCGGTGAGCAGTTCTTC
TRBV4-2	NA	TRBJ2-3	TRBD2	CASSPAGGSLHADTQYF	TGTGCCAGCAGCCCAGCGGGCGGGAGCCTTCATGCAGATACGCAGTATTTT
TRBV5-1	NA	TRBJ1-4	NA	CASSSGSTNEKLFF	TGCGCCAGCAGCTCCGGGTCAACTAATGAAAAACTGTTTTTT
TRBV6-6	NA	TRBJ1-1	NA	CASSPPRRLMNTEAFF	TGTGCCAGCAGCCCACCTAGACGCCTTATGAACACTGAAGCTTTCTTT
TRBV7-6	NA	TRBJ2-1	TRBD2	CASSLISTSGSPLSYNEQFF	TGTGCCAGCAGCTTAATCAGTACTAGCGGGAGCCCACTCTCCTACAATGAGCAGTTCTTC
TRBV7-2	NA	TRBJ2-7	TRBD2	CASSPGLAEVYEQYF	TGTGCCAGCAGCCCGGGACTAGCAGAAGTCTACGAGCAGTACTTC
TRBV5-1	NA	TRBJ2-2	NA	CASSFEMTGELFF	TGCGCCAGCAGCTTTGAAATGACCGGGGAGCTGTTTTTT
TRBV27	NA	TRBJ2-4	TRBD2	CASSFQGGRNIQYF	TGTGCCAGCAGTTTTCAGGGCGGGAGAAACATTCAGTACTTC
TRBV4-2	NA	TRBJ2-7	TRBD2	CASSHSPASGTYEQYF	TGTGCCAGCAGCCACTCCCCAGCTAGCGGGACCTACGAGCAGTACTTC
TRBV5-5	NA	TRBJ2-7	TRBD1	CASTSPGRGLEQYF	TGTGCCAGCACCTCTCCGGGCAGGGGGTTGGAGCAGTACTTC
TRBV18	NA	TRBJ2-7	TRBD2	CASSPLGLTYEQYF	TGTGCCAGCTCACCATTGGGACTAACCTACGAGCAGTACTTC
TRBV5-4	NA	TRBJ1-2	NA	CARDSFNYGYTF	TGTGCCAGGGACAGTTTTAACTATGGCTACACCTTC
TRBV6-5	NA	TRBJ2-2	NA	CASRSGASGELFF	TGTGCCAGCAGGTCAGGGGCGAGCGGGGAGCTGTTTTTT
TRBV7-8	NA	TRBJ2-3	NA	CASTLPGVGRTDTQYF	TGTGCCAGCACCCTACCCGGGGTTGGGCGGACAGATACGCAGTATTTT
TRBV5-1	NA	TRBJ2-3	TRBD2	CASRSRLAGTDTQYF	TGCGCCAGCAGGAGCCGACTAGCGGGCACAGATACGCAGTATTTT
TRBV2	NA	TRBJ2-5	NA	CASSALQETQYF	TGTGCCAGCAGTGCTCTTCAAGAGACCCAGTACTTC
TRBV5-1	NA	TRBJ2-5	TRBD1	CASSPGQTETQYF	TGCGCCAGCAGCCCGGGACAGACCGAGACCCAGTACTTC
TRBV7-2	NA	TRBJ1-4	TRBD1	CASSLGGQGSEKLFF	TGTGCCAGCAGCTTAGGGGGACAGGGGAGTGAAAAACTGTTTTTT
TRBV5-4	NA	TRBJ2-7	NA	CASSFGQLGDEQYF	TGTGCCAGCAGCTTCGGGCAGCTGGGGGACGAGCAGTACTTC
TRBV7-7	NA	TRBJ2-1	NA	CASSPRGAYGYNEQFF	TGTGCCAGCAGCCCCCGGGGGGCCTACGGCTACAATGAGCAGTTCTTC
TRBV18	NA	TRBJ1-2	TRBD1	CASSPPGTGHGYTF	TGTGCCAGCTCACCGCCCGGGACAGGGCATGGCTACACCTTC
TRBV5-4	once	TRBJ1-4	NA	CASSPGGENEKLFF	TGTGCCAGCAGCCCCGGCGGAGAGAATGAAAAACTGTTTTTT
TRBV4-1	NA	TRBJ2-3	TRBD1	CASSQDNRGMGDTQYF	TGCGCCAGCAGCCAAGACAACAGGGGGATGGGAGATACGCAGTATTTT
TRBV28	NA	TRBJ1-2	NA	CASSFRRVSYGYTF	TGTGCCAGCAGTTTTCGCAGGGTTTCGTACGGCTACACCTTC
TRBV7-8	NA	TRBJ2-1	NA	CASSLGGGGQFF	TGTGCCAGCAGCTTAGGGGGCGGTGGGCAGTTCTTC
TRBV5-1	NA	TRBJ1-5	NA	CASSLGSGNQPQHF	TGCGCCAGCAGCTTAGGGTCGGGGAATCAGCCCCAGCATTTT
TRBV28	NA	TRBJ2-7	NA	CASSPNPGYEQYF	TGTGCCAGCAGCCCCAATCCGGGCTACGAGCAGTACTTC
TRBV18	NA	TRBJ2-3	NA	CASSPPERHTQYF	TGTGCCAGCTCACCACCGGAACGTCATACGCAGTATTTT
TRBV27	NA	TRBJ2-1	NA	CASTFDRSSYNEQFF	TGTGCCAGCACCTTTGACCGGAGCTCCTACAATGAGCAGTTCTTC
TRBV5-1	NA	TRBJ1-2	TRBD1	CASSLSQGVYGYTF	TGCGCCAGCAGCTTGTCCCAGGGGGTCTATGGCTACACCTTC
TRBV5-1	NA	TRBJ2-6	TRBD1	CASSKDRVSYSGANVLTF	TGCGCCAGCAGCAAGGACAGGGTTTCATACTCTGGGGCCAACGTCCTGACTTTC
TRBV7-8	once	TRBJ2-7	NA	CASTLLVKPYEQYF	TGTGCCAGCACCCTGCTAGTCAAACCCTACGAGCAGTACTTC
TRBV4-1	NA	TRBJ2-7	NA	CASSQASQVQGYEQYF	TGCGCCAGCAGCCAAGCGTCGCAAGTTCAGGGCTACGAGCAGTACTTC
TRBV10-3	NA	TRBJ2-7	NA	CAIRRDSEEQYF	TGTGCCATCAGGCGGGACTCAGAAGAGCAGTACTTC
TRBV5-4	NA	TRBJ2-5	NA	CASSLESAGRETQYF	TGTGCCAGCAGCTTGGAATCGGCAGGGAGGGAGACCCAGTACTTC
TRBV7-9	NA	TRBJ2-7	NA	CASSLAAGLGEQYF	TGTGCCAGCAGCTTGGCCGCAGGGTTGGGGGAGCAGTACTTC
TRBV27	NA	TRBJ1-2	NA	CASSEGYSYGYTF	TGTGCCAGCAGTGAGGGGTATTCCTATGGCTACACCTTC
TRBV29-1	NA	TRBJ2-3	NA	CSARTDTQYF	TGCAGCGCTAGGACAGATACGCAGTATTTT